The 3 T cell receptor beta chains below all came from one sample that was sequenced in a study of cytomegalovirus exposure and HLA in healthy donors. PCR used 60 Vbeta primers and 13 Jbeta primers. Some clones are missing from TCRdb's copy, which holds only in-frame ones; the method was immunoSEQ multiplex PCR. The sample has fewer than 200,000 clones, roughly 80% seen once; the top ten hold roughly 1.9%. Sequencing was performed on PBMCs. The receptors were gathered from a human donor in good health.

The V call is TRBV27, the J call TRBJ2-1, with 8 bases fitting TRBD2. V shed 3 bases, J shed 4 bases, and the junction held 8 bases outside the gene matches. CDR1 and CDR2 (germline): MNHEY, SMNVEV (reference sequence). The CDR3 is 16 residues long. Here the CDR3 reads CASSLGISGAYNEQFF. Written as DNA, the CDR3 is TGTGCCAGCAGTTTGGGTATTAGCGGGGCGTACAATGAGCAGTTCTTC.

The V and J genes are TRBV15 and TRBJ2-2, with 11 positions matching TRBD1. CDR1 and CDR2 from the germline V gene are LNHNV and YYDKDF (reference sequence). CDR3 length equals 18 residues. V was pared by 0 bases and J by 1 base, with 4 bases of the junction left unmatched. The DNA of the CDR3 is TGTGCCACCAGCAGAGATCGGACAGGGGGCGGGAACACCGGGGAGCTGTTTTTT. This translates into CATSRDRTGGGNTGELFF. The whole variable domain, filled in from reference TRBV15 and TRBJ2-2, reads DAMVIQNPRYQVTQFGKPVTLSCSQTLNHNVMYWYQQKSSQAPKLLFHYYDKDFNNEADTPDNFQSRRPNTSFCFLDIRSPGLGDTAMYLCATSRDRTGGGNTGELFFGEGSRLTVL.

This rearrangement joins TRBV2 to TRBJ1-2; D unclear. Trimming cost V 4 bases and J 4 bases, with 16 bases left between them. This CDR3 is built from 15 residues. Germline loops: CDR1 SNHLY, CDR2 FYNNEI. CDR3 DNA: TGTGCCAGCAGTGTTCAGGCCAGCATCCCCTATGGCTACACCTTC. Its protein product is CASSVQASIPYGYTF.